This section outlines one T cell receptor beta chain sequence together with its context. This CDR3 is built from 15 residues. V lost 6 bases and J 1 base, leaving 12 bases between the germline ends. Per germline, CDR1 SGHTA and CDR2 FQGNSA. This sample was taken from a study of blood T cell repertoires in COVID-19. Across the study: The origin of the acute and convalescent COVID-19 samples was the United States, Italy and Spain. Sources were T cells, B-cell-depleted T cells, or PBMCs; the material itself was cDNA or gDNA.

Per the original data handling: Scientists estimated how many nucleated cells there were by amplifying reference gene primers. Clones were sequenced by immunoSEQ multiplex PCR, and TCRdb holds only the in-frame ones, with some missing. D and trimming were read from the DNA, whereas the V and J calls and clone size are those reported in that table. The table includes some 19,000 clones, 75% to 85% detected once. The V call is TRBV7-2, the J call TRBJ2-2, with D possibly matching TRBD2 (6 bases). Sequencing input: peripheral blood. The clonotype was recovered from a man older than 75 with acute or convalescent COVID-19. The CDR3 nucleotides are TGTGCCAGCAGGTCACCCGGGAGGAACACCGGGGAGCTGTTTTTT. Protein sequence: CASRSPGRNTGELFF. Together with reference TRBV7-2 and TRBJ2-2, the CDR3 gives the full variable domain: GAGVSQSPSNKVTEKGKDVELRCDPISGHTALYWYRQSLGQGLEFLIYFQGNSAPDKSGLPSDRFSAERTGGSVSTLTIQRTQQEDSAVYLCASRSPGRNTGELFFGEGSRLTVL.